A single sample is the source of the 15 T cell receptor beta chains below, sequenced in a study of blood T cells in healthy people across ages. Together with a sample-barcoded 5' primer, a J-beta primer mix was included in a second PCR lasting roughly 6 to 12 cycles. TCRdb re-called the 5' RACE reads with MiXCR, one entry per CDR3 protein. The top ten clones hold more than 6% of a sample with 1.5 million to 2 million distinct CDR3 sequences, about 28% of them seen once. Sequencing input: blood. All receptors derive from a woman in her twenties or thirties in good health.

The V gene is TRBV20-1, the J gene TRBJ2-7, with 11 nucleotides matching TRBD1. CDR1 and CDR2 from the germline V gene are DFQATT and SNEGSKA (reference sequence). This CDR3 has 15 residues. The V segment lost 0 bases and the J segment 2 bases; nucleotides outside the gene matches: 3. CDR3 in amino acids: CSARDPGQGAYEQYF. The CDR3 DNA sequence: TGCAGTGCTAGAGATCCGGGACAGGGGGCCTACGAGCAGTACTTC.

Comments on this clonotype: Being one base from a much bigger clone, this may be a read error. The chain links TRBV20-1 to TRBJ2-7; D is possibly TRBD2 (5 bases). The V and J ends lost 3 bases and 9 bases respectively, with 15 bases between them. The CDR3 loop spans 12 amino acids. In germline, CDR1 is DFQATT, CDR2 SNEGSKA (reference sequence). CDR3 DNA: TGCAGTGCTAGTCGGCTAGTAAGCGGGCAGTACTTC. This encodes CSASRLVSGQYF.

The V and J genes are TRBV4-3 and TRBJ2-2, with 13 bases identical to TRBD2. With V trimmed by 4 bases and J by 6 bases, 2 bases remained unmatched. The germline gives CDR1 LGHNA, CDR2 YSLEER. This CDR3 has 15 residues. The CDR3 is CASSRTSGSAGELFF. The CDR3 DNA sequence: TGCGCCAGCAGCCGGACTAGCGGGAGCGCCGGGGAGCTGTTTTTT.

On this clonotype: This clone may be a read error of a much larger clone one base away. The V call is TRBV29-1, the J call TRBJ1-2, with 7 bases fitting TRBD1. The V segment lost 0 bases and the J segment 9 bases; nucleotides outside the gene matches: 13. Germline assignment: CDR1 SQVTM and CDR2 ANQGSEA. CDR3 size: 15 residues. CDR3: CSVEEPGTEGGRYTF. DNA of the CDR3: TGCAGCGTTGAAGAGCCCGGGACAGAGGGCGGACGCTACACCTTC.

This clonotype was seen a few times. The CDR3 region is CASSVASQYEQYF. CDR3 DNA: TGTGCCAGCAGCGTAGCGTCGCAGTACGAGCAGTACTTC. The V gene is TRBV9, the J gene TRBJ2-7; D is uncertain. This CDR3 spans 13 amino acids. Trimming took 0 bases from V and 4 from J, leaving 8 bases between them. Germline CDR1 SGDLS, CDR2 YYNGEE.

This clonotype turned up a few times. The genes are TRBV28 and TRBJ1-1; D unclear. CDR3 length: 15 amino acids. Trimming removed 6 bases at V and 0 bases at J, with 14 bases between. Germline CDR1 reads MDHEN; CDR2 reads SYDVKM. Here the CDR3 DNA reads TGTGCCAGCAGCTCCGGGCCCTGGGTGAACACTGAAGCTTTCTTT. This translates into CASSSGPWVNTEAFF.

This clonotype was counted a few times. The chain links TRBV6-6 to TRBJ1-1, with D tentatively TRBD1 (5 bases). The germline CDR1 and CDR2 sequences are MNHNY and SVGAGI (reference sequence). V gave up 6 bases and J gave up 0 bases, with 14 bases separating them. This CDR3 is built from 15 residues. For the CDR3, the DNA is TGTGCCAGCAGCCAATCCCAGGGACTGAACACTGAAGCTTTCTTT. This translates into CASSQSQGLNTEAFF.

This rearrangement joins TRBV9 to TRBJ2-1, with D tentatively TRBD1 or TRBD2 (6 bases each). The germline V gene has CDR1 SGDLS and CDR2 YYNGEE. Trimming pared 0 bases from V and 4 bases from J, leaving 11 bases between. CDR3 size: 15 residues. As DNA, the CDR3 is TGTGCCAGCAGCGTAGCCGGGGGCCAGTACAATGAGCAGTTCTTC. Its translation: CASSVAGGQYNEQFF.

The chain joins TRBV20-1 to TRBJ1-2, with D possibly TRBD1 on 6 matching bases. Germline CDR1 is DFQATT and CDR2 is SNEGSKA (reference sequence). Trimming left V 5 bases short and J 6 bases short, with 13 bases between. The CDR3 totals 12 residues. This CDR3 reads CSAPGQINGYTF. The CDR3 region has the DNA TGCAGTGCTCCCGGACAGATCAATGGCTACACCTTC.

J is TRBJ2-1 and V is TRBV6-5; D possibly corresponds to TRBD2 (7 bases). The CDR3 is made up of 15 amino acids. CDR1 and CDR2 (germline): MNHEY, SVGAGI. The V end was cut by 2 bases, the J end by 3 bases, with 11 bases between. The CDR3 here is CASSYRGAVYNEQFF. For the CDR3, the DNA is TGTGCCAGCAGTTACCGGGGGGCTGTCTACAATGAGCAGTTCTTC.

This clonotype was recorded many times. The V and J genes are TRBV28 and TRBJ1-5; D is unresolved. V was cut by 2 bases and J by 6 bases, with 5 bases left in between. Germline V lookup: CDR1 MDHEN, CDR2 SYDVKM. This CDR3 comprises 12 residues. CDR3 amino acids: CASSLQGQPQHF. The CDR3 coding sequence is TGTGCCAGCAGTTTACAAGGTCAGCCCCAGCATTTT.

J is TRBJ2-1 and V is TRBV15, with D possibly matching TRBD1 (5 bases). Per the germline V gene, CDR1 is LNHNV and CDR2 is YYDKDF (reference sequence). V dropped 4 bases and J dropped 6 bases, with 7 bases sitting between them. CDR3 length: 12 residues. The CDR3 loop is CATSMGPNEQFF. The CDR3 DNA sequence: TGTGCCACCAGCATGGGGCCCAATGAGCAGTTCTTC. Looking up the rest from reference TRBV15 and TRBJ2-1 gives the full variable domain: DAMVIQNPRYQVTQFGKPVTLSCSQTLNHNVMYWYQQKSSQAPKLLFHYYDKDFNNEADTPDNFQSRRPNTSFCFLDIRSPGLGDTAMYLCATSMGPNEQFFGPGTRLTVL.

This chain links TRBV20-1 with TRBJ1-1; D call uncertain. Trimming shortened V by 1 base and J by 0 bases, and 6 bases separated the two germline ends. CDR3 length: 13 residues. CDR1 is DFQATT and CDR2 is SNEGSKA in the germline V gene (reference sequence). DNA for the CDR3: TGCAGTGCTAGAGTGGCCCTGAACACTGAAGCTTTCTTT. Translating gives CSARVALNTEAFF.

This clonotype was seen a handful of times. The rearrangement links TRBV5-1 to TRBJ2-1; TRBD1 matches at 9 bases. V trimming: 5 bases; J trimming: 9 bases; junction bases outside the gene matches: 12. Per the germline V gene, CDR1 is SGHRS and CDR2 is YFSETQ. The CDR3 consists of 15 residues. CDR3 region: CASSPETGGYGEQFF. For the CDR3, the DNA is TGCGCCAGCAGTCCCGAGACAGGGGGTTATGGTGAGCAGTTCTTC.

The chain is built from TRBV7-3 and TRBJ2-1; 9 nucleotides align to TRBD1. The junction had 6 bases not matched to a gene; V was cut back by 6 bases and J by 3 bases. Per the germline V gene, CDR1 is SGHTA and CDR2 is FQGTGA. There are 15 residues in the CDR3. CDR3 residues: CASSWTGESYNEQFF. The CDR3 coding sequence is TGTGCCAGCAGTTGGACAGGGGAGAGCTACAATGAGCAGTTCTTC.